The sample holds a few counts of the clone carrying this T cell receptor (beta chain). These data belong to a study of T-cell memory formation after mild COVID-19. TCRdb independently ran MiXCR on the 5' RACE reads; one entry per CDR3 protein. The data contain around 300,000 distinct CDR3 sequences, roughly 8.2% of them singletons. The germline V and J ends were trimmed by 6 bases and 8 bases, with 13 bases remaining between them. This CDR3 region has 13 residues. Germline V lookup: CDR1 MNHNY, CDR2 SVGAGI (reference sequence). The sequence was obtained from a man aged 18 to 29 who had mild COVID-19 (a few samples of this study predate the infection). Cell type and time point are not known. This chain links TRBV6-6 with TRBJ1-4, with D possibly TRBD1 on 6 matching bases. Specimen: PBMCs or a T cell subset sorted from them (not recorded which). CDR3 sequence (DNA): TGTGCCAGCAGGCAGGGGTTGTTGGAAAAACTGTTTTTT. Residues: CASRQGLLEKLFF.